What follows are 13 T cell receptor beta chains derived from one specimen sequenced in a study of blood T cells in healthy people across ages. For the second PCR, which ran for roughly 7 to 11 cycles, a sample-barcoded 5' primer and a J-beta primer mix were used. Each CDR3 protein is one row after TCRdb ran MiXCR on the 5' RACE reads. The table includes 580,000 or so distinct CDR3 sequences, more than 45% detected once. The sequenced sample consisted of blood. These TCRs come from a man at least 80 years old in good health.

V gene TRBV12-3 or TRBV12-4 combines with J gene TRBJ2-1, with 11 bases aligning to TRBD2. Unmatched junction bases numbered 8, after V lost 7 bases and J lost 6 bases. The CDR3 extends over 15 amino acids. The CDR3 region has the DNA TGTGCCAGCACTGCCACTAGCGGGGGCCCCAATGAGCAGTTCTTC. Translation: CASTATSGGPNEQFF.

The chain recombines TRBV24-1 with TRBJ2-1, with a tentative D call TRBD2 (5 bases). The J call may be mistaken, given a closer DNA end match to TRBJ2-7. Germline values: CDR1 KGHDR, CDR2 SFDVKD. The CDR3 sequence is 13 residues long. DNA of the CDR3: TGTGCCACCAGTGATTTGCGGGGTAATGAGCAGTACTTC. This codes for CATSDLRGNEQYF.

The rearrangement joins TRBV27 to TRBJ2-7; D gene unclear. The germline V gene encodes CDR1 MNHEY and CDR2 SMNVEV (reference sequence). CDR3 size: 14 residues. Trimming stripped 2 bases from V and 2 bases from J, with 10 bases between. CDR3 nucleotides: TGTGCCAGCAGTTTAGCTGTCCGGGCCTACGAGCAGTACTTC. Amino acids: CASSLAVRAYEQYF.

The V gene is TRBV6-6, the J gene TRBJ2-7, with D maybe TRBD2 (6 bases). CDR1 MNHNY and CDR2 SVGAGI come from the germline V gene (reference sequence). Trimming stripped 2 bases from V and 2 bases from J, with 10 bases between. The CDR3 spans 14 residues. The chain's CDR3 is CASSYGGLPYEQYF. The CDR3 DNA sequence: TGTGCCAGCAGTTACGGGGGACTTCCCTACGAGCAGTACTTC.

The CDR3 nucleotides are TGTGCCAGCAGTCGGACAGGGGGCCGCATCTCCTACAATGAGCAGTACTTC. This translates into CASSRTGGRISYNEQYF. This chain links TRBV6-2 or TRBV6-3 with TRBJ2-1, with 11 bases fitting TRBD1. The end of the DNA is better explained by TRBJ2-7, so the J call may be wrong. This CDR3 spans 17 amino acids. The germline CDR1 and CDR2 sequences are MNHEY and SVGEGT.

This clonotype was seen a few times. One end of the junction varies from germline; a read error may be responsible. This sequence joins TRBV6-6 and TRBJ1-1; D is uncertain. Germline loops: CDR1 MNHNY, CDR2 SVGAGI (reference sequence). The CDR3 is 17 amino acids. The CDR3: CASSYPDSVQVATGAFF. The CDR3 coding sequence is TGTGCCAGCAGTTACCCGGATTCGGTACAAGTCGCCACTGGAGCTTTCTTT.

This clonotype has just a few counts. This sequence joins TRBV7-2 and TRBJ2-6; D is unclear. Per the germline V gene, CDR1 is SGHTA and CDR2 is FQGNSA. Trimming stripped 3 bases from V and 0 bases from J, with 21 bases between. This CDR3 region has 20 residues. Here the CDR3 reads CASSFRVAGLLSSGANVLTF. The CDR3 nucleotides read TGTGCCAGCAGCTTTCGGGTGGCAGGTCTATTGAGCTCTGGGGCCAACGTCCTGACTTTC.

The chain uses TRBV24-1 and TRBJ2-1, with 11 nucleotides matching TRBD1. CDR3 length equals 15 residues. Germline V gene sequence: CDR1 KGHDR, CDR2 SFDVKD. V shed 3 bases and J 6 bases; nucleotides not matched to a gene: 3. DNA for the CDR3: TGTGCCACCAGTGATATTGGACAGGGGGCCAATGAGCAGTTCTTC. Its translation is CATSDIGQGANEQFF.

For the CDR3, the DNA is TGTGCCAGCAGTGAATCCCTCATAGCGGGACAAGGGCCTGGTAGTCCCAATGAGCAGTTCTTC. Translation: CASSESLIAGQGPGSPNEQFF. The chain uses TRBV25-1 and TRBJ2-1; 8 bases map to TRBD2. V lost 1 base, J lost 6 bases, and 23 bases stayed unmatched. CDR1 is MGHDK, CDR2 SYGVNS, per germline. CDR3 size: 21 residues.

Comments on this clonotype: Germline and junction disagree at one end, which may indicate a read error. The V gene is TRBV11-2, the J gene TRBJ2-3, with a weak D call TRBD1 (6 bases). The germline CDR1 and CDR2 sequences are SGHAT and FQNNGV. This CDR3 spans 17 amino acids. The CDR3 DNA follows: TGTGCCAACAGCTTAGGGGCCAGGGGTCCCCCCACAGATACGCAGTATTTT. This codes for CANSLGARGPPTDTQYF.

The genes are TRBV20-1 and TRBJ2-4; 9 bases line up with TRBD2. The tail of the sequence fits TRBJ2-7 better, so the J call may be wrong. Per the germline V gene, CDR1 is DFQATT and CDR2 is SNEGSKA (reference sequence). This CDR3 is 14 amino acids long. CDR3 sequence (DNA): TGCAGTGCTAGGGGCGCGGGAGGGATCTACGAGCAGTACTTC. Translated, it gives CSARGAGGIYEQYF.

This rearrangement joins TRBV7-9 to TRBJ2-7, with TRBD1 matching 7 bases. Germline V gene lookup returns CDR1 SEHNR and CDR2 FQNEAQ (reference sequence). CDR3 length: 12 amino acids. With V trimmed by 4 bases and J by 5 bases, 2 bases remained unmatched. DNA for the CDR3: TGTGCCAGCAGCTCAACAGGGGACGAGCAGTACTTC. Translating gives CASSSTGDEQYF.

The rearrangement joins TRBV20-1 to TRBJ2-1; D gene unclear. The CDR3 runs 11 residues. Germline V gives CDR1 DFQATT, CDR2 SNEGSKA (reference sequence). Trimming cost V 2 bases and J 2 bases, with 1 base left between them. CDR3 bases: TGCAGTGCTAGACCCTACAATGAGCAGTTCTTC. Translated, it gives CSARPYNEQFF.